Below, 23 T cell receptor beta chains from the same sample are listed, as sequenced in a study of blood T cell repertoires in COVID-19. Profiling relied on immunoSEQ multiplex PCR, and the TCRdb table lists in-frame clones only, not all of them. The table has more than 150,000 clones, less than 90% seen once. The sequencing sample was made of peripheral blood. The source of these receptors is a man between 65 and 85 years old with active or convalescent COVID-19.

The chain combines TRBV7-6 with TRBJ2-5; unclear D gene. CDR1 and CDR2 from the germline V gene are SGHVS and FNYEAQ. This CDR3 contains 12 residues. Trimming took off 2 bases at V and 5 bases at J, with 6 bases between the two ends. The CDR3: CASSLSRETQYF. The CDR3 DNA is TGTGCCAGCAGCTTATCGCGTGAGACCCAGTACTTC. Full variable domain (missing parts from reference TRBV7-6 and TRBJ2-5): GAGVSQSPRYKVTKRGQDVALRCDPISGHVSLYWYRQALGQGPEFLTYFNYEAQQDKSGLPNDRFSAERPEGSISTLTIQRTEQRDSAMYRCASSLSRETQYFGPGTRLLVL.

The chain recombines TRBV7-2 with TRBJ2-5, with D possibly being TRBD1 (5 bases). V was shortened by 9 bases and J by 5 bases, with 19 bases between the two germline ends. The CDR3 is made up of 14 amino acids. The germline V gene encodes CDR1 SGHTA and CDR2 FQGNSA. CDR3 nucleotide sequence: TGTGCCAGTGTAAGAGCAGGGATTAAGGAGACCCAGTACTTC. Protein sequence: CASVRAGIKETQYF.

This clone occurred once. The chain couples TRBV18 to TRBJ1-1; D might be TRBD1 (6 bases). This CDR3 spans 16 amino acids. The germline V gene has CDR1 KGHSH and CDR2 LQKENI. V lost 4 bases and J lost 1, with 16 bases in between. The CDR3 loop is CASSLYDRSTNTEAFF. The CDR3 DNA sequence: TGTGCCAGCTCACTGTACGACAGGTCGACGAACACTGAAGCTTTCTTT.

The genes are TRBV19 and TRBJ1-2, with D possibly TRBD1 on 6 matching bases. The CDR3 is made up of 15 amino acids. Germline CDR1 reads LNHDA; CDR2 reads SQIVND (reference sequence). V was trimmed by 5 bases and J by 5 bases, leaving 18 bases between them. CDR3 nucleotides: TGTGCCAGTAGTGCCCCAAGGACAGCGTTATATGGCTACACCTTC. Protein product: CASSAPRTALYGYTF.

The chain links TRBV11-3 to TRBJ2-3; D is possibly TRBD2 (6 bases). V lost 3 bases and J 4 bases, leaving 20 bases between the germline ends. The CDR3 totals 17 residues. Germline V CDR1 and CDR2: SGHNT, YENEEA. The CDR3 DNA reads TGTGCCAGCAGCTTGCAGGAGGGTGGGGTCAAGGCAGATACGCAGTATTTT. This translates into CASSLQEGGVKADTQYF.

The chain recombines TRBV11-2 with TRBJ1-4, with D possibly being TRBD1 (6 bases). V was trimmed by 3 bases and J by 8 bases, leaving 13 bases between them. Looked up from germline, CDR1 is SGHAT and CDR2 is FQNNGV. The CDR3 consists of 14 residues. Here the CDR3 reads CASSFWGQGEKLFF. The CDR3, as DNA: TGTGCCAGCAGCTTCTGGGGCCAGGGGGAAAAACTGTTTTTT.

Written as DNA, the CDR3 is TGCGCCAGCAGGCGACAGGGCGGGCAAGAGACCCAGTACTTC. Protein sequence: CASRRQGGQETQYF. The chain joins TRBV5-1 to TRBJ2-5; 7 nucleotides match TRBD1. Germline values: CDR1 SGHRS, CDR2 YFSETQ. Germline trimming cut 5 bases from V and 2 bases from J; bases unmatched to any gene: 6. The length of the CDR3 is 14 residues.

This clone was recorded at least ten times. V is TRBV7-9 and J is TRBJ1-1, with D possibly being TRBD1 (6 bases). CDR1 and CDR2 from the germline V gene are SEHNR and FQNEAQ (reference sequence). This CDR3 region has 14 residues. Trimming took 4 bases from V and 2 from J, leaving 11 bases between them. CDR3 in amino acids: CASSYWTANTEAFF. DNA for the CDR3: TGTGCCAGCAGCTATTGGACAGCCAACACTGAAGCTTTCTTT.

J is TRBJ1-3 and V is TRBV6-6, with D possibly being TRBD1 (5 bases). Trimming took off 1 base at V and 4 bases at J, with 11 bases between the two ends. Germline CDR1 and CDR2: MNHNY and SVGAGI (reference sequence). The CDR3 length is 15 residues. The CDR3 nucleotides read TGTGCCAGCAGTTACTTTGCAGGGTCGGGAAACACCATATATTTT. Its translation: CASSYFAGSGNTIYF.

The V gene is TRBV5-6, the J gene TRBJ2-2; 9 bases are shared with TRBD1. The V gene's germline CDR1 is SGHDT and CDR2 YYEEEE. The CDR3 is 17 amino acids. V lost 3 bases to trimming and J lost 0 bases; unmatched junction nucleotides: 6. This CDR3 is CASSSSRDRANTGELFF. DNA for the CDR3: TGTGCCAGCAGCTCTAGCAGGGACAGGGCGAACACCGGGGAGCTGTTTTTT.

The rearrangement joins TRBV5-1 to TRBJ1-3; unclear D gene. The V end was cut by 4 bases, the J end by 0 bases, with 11 bases between. CDR1 is SGHRS, CDR2 YFSETQ, per germline. The CDR3 spans 15 residues. The CDR3 loop is CASSRGLNSGNTIYF. In nucleotides, the CDR3 is TGCGCCAGCAGCCGCGGACTGAACTCTGGAAACACCATATATTTT.

This clone turned up a few times. The conserved phenylalanine or tryptophan normally closing the CDR3 is absent here, so this likely arose from a read error. The limits of the CDR3 on the DNA are not certain, so only TCRdb's listed CDR3 is given. This sequence joins TRBV19 and TRBJ2-7; TRBD2, the table's D call, was not compared with the DNA. Germline lookup yields CDR1 LNHDA and CDR2 SQIVND (reference sequence). The CDR3 totals 12 residues, both ends included. Here the CDR3 reads CASSIGLAEPPL.

This clone was seen a handful of times. The V gene is TRBV2, the J gene TRBJ1-4, with 8 bases lining up with TRBD1. The germline gives CDR1 SNHLY, CDR2 FYNNEI. Losses at the gene ends were 10 bases for V and 8 bases for J; bases not matched to a gene: 9. This CDR3 contains 13 residues. CDR3: CATSRTGTEKLFF. The CDR3 nucleotides read TGTGCCACAAGCCGGACAGGGACGGAAAAACTGTTTTTT. Together with reference TRBV2 and TRBJ1-4, the CDR3 gives the full variable domain: EPEVTQTPSHQVTQMGQEVILRCVPISNHLYFYWYRQILGQKVEFLVSFYNNEISEKSEIFDDQFSVERPDGSNFTLKIRSTKLEDSAMYFCATSRTGTEKLFFGSGTQLSVL.

The rearrangement links TRBV5-4 to TRBJ1-1; weak D call: TRBD1 (5 bases). V was trimmed by 0 bases and J by 1 base, leaving 10 bases between them. CDR3 length: 15 amino acids. Germline V gene lookup returns CDR1 SGHNT and CDR2 YYREEE (reference sequence). CDR3 sequence: CASSLGGGTNTEAFF. Written as DNA, the CDR3 is TGTGCCAGCAGCTTGGGTGGGGGGACGAACACTGAAGCTTTCTTT.

The chain employs TRBV5-1 and TRBJ1-5, with a possible D match to TRBD1 (5 bases). Trimming pared 1 base from V and 2 bases from J, leaving 13 bases between. Germline V CDR1 and CDR2: SGHRS, YFSETQ. The CDR3 runs to 16 residues. The CDR3 sequence: CASSLSGTGGNQPQHF. As DNA, the CDR3 is TGCGCCAGCAGCTTGTCAGGGACGGGGGGCAATCAGCCCCAGCATTTT. The full variable domain, rest sourced from reference TRBV5-1 and TRBJ1-5, is KAGVTQTPRYLIKTRGQQVTLSCSPISGHRSVSWYQQTPGQGLQFLFEYFSETQRNKGNFPGRFSGRQFSNSRSEMNVSTLELGDSALYLCASSLSGTGGNQPQHFGDGTRLSIL.

The rearrangement joins TRBV5-4 to TRBJ2-5; 10 positions agree with TRBD2. Losses at the gene ends were 6 bases for V and 5 bases for J; bases not matched to a gene: 10. Germline V lookup: CDR1 SGHNT, CDR2 YYREEE (reference sequence). CDR3 length: 15 residues. The CDR3 nucleotides are TGTGCCAGCACCCCGGCTAGCGGGAGTAGGGAGACCCAGTACTTC. Amino acids: CASTPASGSRETQYF.

The gene calls are TRBV3-1 (or the pseudogene TRBV3-2) and TRBJ2-5; D is perhaps TRBD2 (5 bases). Germline V gives CDR1 LGHDT, CDR2 YNNKEL (reference sequence). This CDR3 region has 17 residues. Trimming shortened V by 1 base and J by 5 bases, and 20 bases separated the two germline ends. CDR3 sequence reads: CASSQVVRSGRMETQYF. In DNA, the CDR3 is TGTGCCAGCAGCCAAGTGGTAAGGTCGGGAAGGATGGAGACCCAGTACTTC.

V is TRBV7-2 and J is TRBJ1-2, with D hard to call. The germline V and J ends were trimmed by 2 bases and 5 bases, with 12 bases remaining between them. This CDR3 region has 14 residues. Germline V lookup: CDR1 SGHTA, CDR2 FQGNSA. The CDR3 sequence: CASSLFGATYGYTF. The CDR3 DNA follows: TGTGCCAGCAGCTTATTTGGAGCAACTTATGGCTACACCTTC.

The chain is built from TRBV7-9 and TRBJ1-2; D call uncertain. The CDR3 loop spans 14 amino acids. The V gene's germline CDR1 is SEHNR and CDR2 FQNEAQ (reference sequence). Trimming left V 0 bases short and J 0 bases short, with 5 bases between. CDR3 in amino acids: CASSLAGTNYGYTF. CDR3 sequence (DNA): TGTGCCAGCAGCTTAGCTGGCACTAACTATGGCTACACCTTC.

This chain connects TRBV15 to TRBJ1-5, with 10 positions matching TRBD1. This CDR3 contains 17 residues. The V segment lost 7 bases and the J segment 3 bases; nucleotides outside the gene matches: 12. Germline V lookup: CDR1 LNHNV, CDR2 YYDKDF (reference sequence). CDR3 in amino acids: CATTFGQGERNNQPQHF. The CDR3 DNA sequence: TGTGCCACCACTTTCGGACAGGGGGAGCGGAACAATCAGCCCCAGCATTTT.

The rearrangement uses TRBV9 and TRBJ2-2; 7 bases fit TRBD1. The V segment lost 3 bases and the J segment 5 bases; nucleotides outside the gene matches: 7. The CDR3 runs 15 residues. The germline V gene has CDR1 SGDLS and CDR2 YYNGEE. Here the CDR3 DNA reads TGTGCCAGCAGCGAGGACAGGATGACTACCGGGGAGCTGTTTTTT. It codes for CASSEDRMTTGELFF.

There are many counts of this clone. The V gene is TRBV5-5, the J gene TRBJ1-1; D not resolved. Trimming removed 3 bases at V and 2 bases at J, with 17 bases between. This CDR3 contains 16 residues. Germline CDR1 is SGHKS and CDR2 is YYEKEE (reference sequence). CDR3 coding DNA: TGTGCCAGCAGCTCGACGCCTGGGAGGGTTAACACTGAAGCTTTCTTT. Encoded protein: CASSSTPGRVNTEAFF.

CDR3 in DNA: TGTGCCAGCAGCACGAGGGAGGTCGGGAACACCGGGGAGCTGTTTTTT. Its translation is CASSTREVGNTGELFF. The rearrangement joins TRBV9 to TRBJ2-2, with a tentative D call TRBD2 (6 bases). From germline, CDR1 is SGDLS and CDR2 YYNGEE. V lost 4 bases and J 1 base, leaving 14 bases between the germline ends. CDR3 length: 16 amino acids. The variable domain in full, with the rest retrieved from reference TRBV9 and TRBJ2-2, is DSGVTQTPKHLITATGQRVTLRCSPRSGDLSVYWYQQSLDQGLQFLIQYYNGEERAKGNILERFSAQQFPDLHSELNLSSLELGDSALYFCASSTREVGNTGELFFGEGSRLTVL.